The text below deals with one TCR beta chain. CDR1 and CDR2 from the germline V gene are MNHEY and SMNVEV (reference sequence). The CDR3 is 14 amino acids. V dropped 6 bases and J dropped 11; count of bases not matched to a gene: 15. Profiled with immunoSEQ multiplex PCR; TCRdb holds only in-frame clones, not every one. This sample has some 100,000 clones, with about 90% found just once. The data originate from a study of blood T cell repertoires in COVID-19. Across the whole study: Samples came from the United States, Italy and Spain, spanning acute and convalescent COVID-19.

This clonotype was obtained from a human donor with active COVID-19. The donor label of this sample is uncertain. The V gene is TRBV27, the J gene TRBJ2-7; 8 nucleotides line up with TRBD1. The sequencing sample was made of peripheral blood. The CDR3 sequence: CASSPPDRGSRKYF. The CDR3 DNA sequence: TGTGCCAGCAGCCCACCAGACAGGGGAAGCCGAAAGTACTTC.